This is a list of T cell receptor beta chains from one sample in a study of graft-versus-host responses after intestinal transplantation. The antigens these receptors bind are not known. Sequencing was performed with immunoSEQ multiplex PCR; in TCRdb, only in-frame clones are kept and a portion is missing. The sample gives some 76,000 clones, about nine tenths of which show up once; around 8.6% is in the top ten. The sequences come from unstimulated CD8+ T cells sorted from spleen or lymph node cells, collected before transplant. Source of these receptors: a human donor who was the organ donor for an intestinal transplant. CDR3s include the opening cysteine and the closing phenylalanine or tryptophan.

j_gene | v_gene | CDR3aa
TRBJ2-3 | TRBV13 | CASSLYTARLTDTQYF
TRBJ2-7 | TRBV10-3 | CAISEQSQGLREQYF
TRBJ2-1 | TRBV4-1 | CASSQGSRQTSYNEQFF
TRBJ2-1 | TRBV9 | CASSKFSGGYNEQFF
TRBJ2-3 | TRBV15 | CATSRGERDTDTQYF
TRBJ2-1 | TRBV4-1 | CASSQAISGGAGSEQFF
TRBJ2-3 | TRBV27 | CASSSPGLPDTQYF
TRBJ1-1 | TRBV19 | CASSIADTNTEAFF
TRBJ1-3 | TRBV6-5 | CASSYTGGSGNTIYF
TRBJ2-7 | TRBV7-9 | CASSSPLKTLSYEQYF
TRBJ2-7 | TRBV5-1 | CASSLDHEQYF
TRBJ2-7 | TRBV28 | CASSFLLAGPPSYEQYF
TRBJ2-1 | TRBV9 | CASSLQGGLVNEQFF
TRBJ1-2 | TRBV21-1 | CASKTLSTGFLIYGYTF
TRBJ1-2 | TRBV27 | CASSLSIGLYGYTF
TRBJ1-5 | TRBV28 | CASSLTQGARYYF
TRBJ1-1 | TRBV7-9 | CASSLTTGVTEAFF
TRBJ1-2 | TRBV6-1 | CASSYVYGYTF
TRBJ2-7 | TRBV27 | CASSLNGFLTYEQYF
TRBJ1-5 | TRBV6-1 | CASEEFYSNQPQHF
TRBJ1-5 | TRBV19 | CASSIGTGANPPQHF
TRBJ1-4 | TRBV27 | CASSVRVAGANEKLFF
TRBJ2-3 | TRBV20-1 | CSASGTNGQYF
TRBJ1-1 | TRBV9 | CASSERTGTEAFF
TRBJ1-1 | TRBV6-1 | CASSEKSGGTEAFF
TRBJ2-7 | TRBV7-2 | CASSLSFETGIFYEQYF
TRBJ2-5 | TRBV4-2 | CASSQFWGAQETQYF
TRBJ1-4 | TRBV4-2 | CASSQQGIGEKLFF
TRBJ2-5 | TRBV11-1 | CASSLYRETQYF
TRBJ2-2 | TRBV5-1 | CASSLLLAGETGELFF
TRBJ1-1 | TRBV9 | CASRPMGGLNTEAFF
TRBJ2-3 | TRBV9 | CASSTGTADTDTQYF
TRBJ1-2 | TRBV4-2 | CASSQGYRVNNYGYTF
TRBJ2-5 | TRBV5-3 | CARSLNGGSETQYF
TRBJ1-2 | TRBV27 | CASGPFVGLFYGYTF
TRBJ2-7 | TRBV27 | CASSPGLAEIKQYF
TRBJ1-2 | TRBV5-4 | CASSHPGEDPGASGYTF
TRBJ2-5 | TRBV5-6 | CASSTRTSGGAGETQYF
TRBJ2-7 | TRBV13 | CASSRGTAYEQYF
TRBJ1-4 | TRBV21-1 | CASPGGPATNEKLFF